Each of the 21 T cell receptor beta chains below was sequenced from the same sample in a study of cytomegalovirus exposure and HLA in healthy donors. The PCR made use of 60 Vbeta and 13 Jbeta primers. Assay: immunoSEQ multiplex PCR; the TCRdb copy retains only in-frame clones and omits some. The sample has about 140,000 clones; 80% are singletons. The sequencing sample was made of PBMCs. The receptors stem from a male donor in good health and CMV-seronegative.

The V and J genes are TRBV6-5 and TRBJ1-5, with 10 bases matching TRBD1. Germline CDR1 MNHEY, CDR2 SVGAGI. The length of the CDR3 is 15 residues. With 2 bases clipped from V and 2 bases from J, the junction kept 0 bases outside the gene matches. CDR3 residues: CASSYGTGGNQPQHF. The CDR3 bases are TGTGCCAGCAGTTACGGGACAGGGGGCAATCAGCCCCAGCATTTT.

The genes are TRBV5-1 and TRBJ1-3; D is possibly TRBD1 (5 bases). Per germline, CDR1 SGHRS and CDR2 YFSETQ. The V end was cut by 2 bases, the J end by 6 bases, with 9 bases between. This CDR3 contains 13 residues. CDR3 sequence: CASSLGGENTIYF. DNA for the CDR3: TGCGCCAGCAGCTTAGGAGGGGAAAACACCATATATTTT.

CDR3 protein: CASSLGGTGELFF. The CDR3 DNA reads TGTGCCAGCAGTTTAGGGGGGACCGGGGAGCTGTTTTTT. V and J are TRBV27 and TRBJ2-2; TRBD2 might be the D (6 bases). The ends were cut back, 2 bases at V and 5 bases at J, with 6 bases in the middle. Germline V lookup: CDR1 MNHEY, CDR2 SMNVEV (reference sequence). The CDR3 has 13 amino acids.

This clone was observed a few times. This rearrangement joins TRBV28 to TRBJ1-2, with D perhaps TRBD1 (5 bases). Germline V gene lookup returns CDR1 MDHEN and CDR2 SYDVKM. V gave up 4 bases and J gave up 6 bases, with 9 bases separating them. CDR3 length equals 12 residues. This chain's CDR3 is CASSYQTDGYTF. CDR3 sequence (DNA): TGTGCCAGCAGTTATCAGACAGATGGCTACACCTTC.

This sequence joins TRBV30 and TRBJ2-1, with 12 bases that match TRBD2. V dropped 3 bases and J dropped 9; count of bases not matched to a gene: 9. Germline V gene lookup returns CDR1 GTSNPN and CDR2 SVGIG (reference sequence). The CDR3 extends over 15 amino acids. CDR3 protein: CAWSITSGGMGEQFF. The DNA for the CDR3 is TGTGCCTGGAGCATTACTAGCGGGGGGATGGGTGAGCAGTTCTTC.

The rearrangement joins TRBV5-4 to TRBJ1-1; D might be TRBD1 (5 bases). Germline V CDR1 and CDR2: SGHNT, YYREEE (reference sequence). The V gene lost 5 bases and the J gene lost 4 bases, with 21 bases spanning the gap. This CDR3 contains 16 residues. CDR3 region: CASRTTLDRPITEAFF. As DNA, the CDR3 is TGTGCCAGCAGAACGACCCTCGACAGACCGATCACTGAAGCTTTCTTT.

This clone was counted once. The chain is built from TRBV5-4 and TRBJ2-7, with D tentatively TRBD1 (6 bases). In germline, CDR1 is SGHNT, CDR2 YYREEE (reference sequence). The CDR3 is 13 amino acids. V lost 1 base, J lost 5 bases, and 10 bases lay in between. CDR3 amino acids: CASSLKDSDEQYF. CDR3 coding DNA: TGTGCCAGCAGCTTGAAGGACAGTGACGAGCAGTACTTC.

This sequence joins TRBV28 and TRBJ2-7; TRBD1 matches at 9 bases. The CDR3 is 15 amino acids. The ends lost 4 bases at V and 1 base at J; junction bases unmatched: 5. Germline V gives CDR1 MDHEN, CDR2 SYDVKM. The CDR3: CASSSTGGASYEQYF. The CDR3 DNA sequence: TGTGCCAGCAGTTCCACAGGGGGCGCATCCTACGAGCAGTACTTC.

The V call is TRBV18, the J call TRBJ1-2; 9 positions agree with TRBD1. The CDR3 contains 16 residues. The V gene's germline CDR1 is KGHSH and CDR2 LQKENI. The V segment lost 8 bases and the J segment 0 bases; nucleotides outside the gene matches: 10. CDR3 DNA sequence: TGTGCCAGCCTACATCGACAGGGGGTTTCTAACTATGGCTACACCTTC. Its translation is CASLHRQGVSNYGYTF.

The gene calls are TRBV6-1 and TRBJ1-1, with D maybe TRBD1 (5 bases). CDR1 and CDR2 (germline): MNHNS, SASEGT. Between the trimmed V and J ends, which lost 6 bases and 1 base, there was a span of 9 bases. The CDR3 covers 13 residues. CDR3 bases: TGTGCCAGCAGGACAGCTGCGAACACTGAAGCTTTCTTT. Its translation is CASRTAANTEAFF.

This chain connects TRBV29-1 to TRBJ2-3; 13 bases agree with TRBD2. Germline V gene lookup returns CDR1 SQVTM and CDR2 ANQGSEA. This CDR3 is 16 amino acids long. With V trimmed by 6 bases and J by 2 bases, 8 bases remained unmatched. CDR3 amino acids: CSVETSGGPLTDTQYF. The DNA of the CDR3 is TGCAGCGTCGAGACTAGCGGGGGGCCCCTCACAGATACGCAGTATTTT.

V is TRBV28 and J is TRBJ2-7; D is unresolved. This CDR3 spans 11 amino acids. CDR1 is MDHEN, CDR2 SYDVKM, per germline. V was cut by 8 bases and J by 3 bases, with 8 bases left in between. The CDR3 protein is CASGSGYEQYF. The CDR3 DNA reads as TGTGCCAGCGGGTCAGGCTACGAGCAGTACTTC.

The genes are TRBV27 and TRBJ2-1, with 9 bases aligning to TRBD1. Germline CDR1 MNHEY, CDR2 SMNVEV (reference sequence). The CDR3 consists of 16 residues. After removal of 9 bases from V and 2 bases from J, the junction contained 11 bases not matched to a gene. The CDR3 loop is CARTKGTGNPYNEQFF. In nucleotides, the CDR3 is TGTGCCAGGACTAAAGGGACAGGGAATCCCTACAATGAGCAGTTCTTC.

The CDR3 spells CASSFSGQGEGPTF. The CDR3 DNA sequence: TGCGCCAGCAGCTTCTCGGGACAGGGTGAGGGGCCTACCTTC. The chain uses TRBV5-1 and TRBJ1-2; TRBD1 matches at 9 bases. The CDR3 runs 14 residues. After removal of 2 bases from V and 14 bases from J, the junction contained 13 bases not matched to a gene. The germline V gene encodes CDR1 SGHRS and CDR2 YFSETQ.

The V and J genes are TRBV10-1 and TRBJ1-2, with TRBD1 as a possible D gene (6 bases). Trimming removed 1 base at V and 2 bases at J, with 11 bases between. This CDR3 spans 15 amino acids. CDR1 WNHNN and CDR2 SYGVQD come from the germline V gene (reference sequence). The CDR3 reads CASSEFEGTNYGYTF. CDR3 in DNA: TGCGCCAGCAGTGAGTTTGAGGGGACAAACTATGGCTACACCTTC.

The chain has TRBV19 and TRBJ1-1, with D perhaps TRBD1 (6 bases). CDR1 and CDR2 from the germline V gene are LNHDA and SQIVND (reference sequence). The ends were cut back, 5 bases at V and 0 bases at J, with 16 bases in the middle. The CDR3 extends over 16 amino acids. In DNA, the CDR3 is TGTGCCAGTAGTTCCCAGGGGAGAGGGATGAACACTGAAGCTTTCTTT. Its translation: CASSSQGRGMNTEAFF. The full variable domain, with the rest looked up from reference TRBV19 and TRBJ1-1, is DGGITQSPKYLFRKEGQNVTLSCEQNLNHDAMYWYRQDPGQGLRLIYYSQIVNDFQKGDIAEGYSVSREKKESFPLTVTSAQKNPTAFYLCASSSQGRGMNTEAFFGQGTRLTVV.

This clone was detected only a few times. V usage is TRBV28 and J usage is TRBJ2-7; D may be TRBD1 (5 bases). Germline V gene lookup returns CDR1 MDHEN and CDR2 SYDVKM. The V end lost 2 bases, the J end lost 3 bases, and 11 bases lay between the germline ends. The CDR3 covers 14 residues. CDR3 sequence reads: CASSLAGHIYEQYF. CDR3 DNA: TGTGCCAGCAGTTTAGCCGGACACATCTACGAGCAGTACTTC.

The chain carries TRBV16 and TRBJ1-5; D not resolved. From germline, CDR1 is KGHSY and CDR2 FQNENV. The length of the CDR3 is 15 residues. The V and J ends lost 1 base and 4 bases respectively, with 11 bases between them. The CDR3: CASSQLPQRNQPQHF. DNA of the CDR3: TGTGCCAGCAGCCAATTACCACAGCGGAATCAGCCCCAGCATTTT.

The gene calls are TRBV29-1 and TRBJ1-1; 7 bases match TRBD1. This CDR3 comprises 13 residues. The germline gives CDR1 SQVTM, CDR2 ANQGSEA. Trimming took 1 base from V and 11 from J; bases not matched to a gene: 10. CDR3 DNA: TGCAGCGTTGAAGGTCGCCAGGGGGTGTCGGCTTTCTTT. It yields the protein CSVEGRQGVSAFF.

The genes are TRBV5-1 and TRBJ1-6; D gene ambiguous. The CDR3 is 15 residues long. Germline CDR1 and CDR2: SGHRS and YFSETQ. Trimming took off 0 bases at V and 7 bases at J, with 11 bases between the two ends. In DNA form, the CDR3 reads TGCGCCAGCAGCTTGGCCCAGCGCCTAAATTCACCCCTCCACTTT. Translation gives CASSLAQRLNSPLHF.

This clone has more than one count but fewer than ten. This chain's CDR3 is CASSLLAGEPTDTQYF. The CDR3 nucleotides read TGTGCCAGCAGCCTACTAGCGGGTGAACCCACAGATACGCAGTATTTT. V and J are TRBV7-9 and TRBJ2-3, with 9 bases fitting TRBD2. This CDR3 has 16 residues. The germline CDR1 and CDR2 sequences are SEHNR and FQNEAQ (reference sequence). V dropped 5 bases and J dropped 2; count of bases not matched to a gene: 8.